The 5 T cell receptor beta chains below all came from one sample that was sequenced in a study of cytomegalovirus exposure and HLA in healthy donors. A multiplex PCR was run with 60 Vbeta primers and 13 Jbeta primers. Assay used: immunoSEQ multiplex PCR; TCRdb lists only in-frame clones, some missing. The data hold some 150,000 clones, with around three quarters observed a single time. The sequencing sample was made of PBMCs. Receptor source: a woman in her thirties or forties in good health and CMV-seronegative.

This clone was seen a handful of times. The chain joins TRBV11-2 to TRBJ2-1; 12 bases match TRBD2. The germline CDR1 and CDR2 sequences are SGHAT and FQNNGV. This CDR3 spans 15 amino acids. The V segment lost 3 bases and the J segment 7 bases; nucleotides outside the gene matches: 4. CDR3 in DNA: TGTGCCAGCAGCTTGGGGCTAGCGGGGGGGAATGAGCAGTTCTTC. Translated, it gives CASSLGLAGGNEQFF.

The rearrangement joins TRBV7-9 to TRBJ1-1; a weak D match, TRBD1 (5 bases). This CDR3 is 15 amino acids long. Germline V CDR1 and CDR2: SEHNR, FQNEAQ (reference sequence). Trimming left V 1 base short and J 7 bases short, with 16 bases between. The CDR3 DNA is TGTGCCAGCAGCTTAGGGGGCTCGGTGGGGAATGAAGCTTTCTTT. Translating it yields CASSLGGSVGNEAFF.

V is TRBV28 and J is TRBJ2-7; the match to TRBD2 covers 7 bases. V dropped 6 bases and J dropped 2; count of bases not matched to a gene: 4. The length of the CDR3 is 13 residues. Germline V CDR1 and CDR2: MDHEN, SYDVKM. CDR3 residues: CASSRGEPYEQYF. CDR3 in DNA: TGTGCCAGCAGCCGGGGGGAGCCCTACGAGCAGTACTTC.

This chain uses TRBV7-2 with TRBJ1-2, with 9 nucleotides matching TRBD1. The germline V gene encodes CDR1 SGHTA and CDR2 FQGNSA. This CDR3 has 15 amino acids. The junction had 6 bases not matched to a gene; V was cut back by 5 bases and J by 2 bases. CDR3 nucleotide sequence: TGTGCCAGCAGCCCTTGGACAGGGGACAACTATGGCTACACCTTC. Protein sequence: CASSPWTGDNYGYTF.

The V and J genes are TRBV30 and TRBJ2-3; 9 bases agree with TRBD1. Germline trimming cut 4 bases from V and 0 bases from J; bases unmatched to any gene: 8. Per germline, CDR1 GTSNPN and CDR2 SVGIG (reference sequence). The CDR3 covers 16 residues. CDR3 in amino acids: CAWNLPGTGSTDTQYF. The CDR3 DNA reads as TGTGCCTGGAACCTACCCGGGACAGGGAGCACAGATACGCAGTATTTT. The full variable domain, with the rest looked up from reference TRBV30 and TRBJ2-3, is SQTIHQWPATLVQPVGSPLSLECTVEGTSNPNLYWYRQAAGRGLQLLFYSVGIGQISSEVPQNLSASRPQDRQFILSSKKLLLSDSGFYLCAWNLPGTGSTDTQYFGPGTRLTVL.